This entry concerns a single T cell receptor beta chain. Its antigen remains unidentified. The sample belongs to a study of shared clonotypes between healthy human individuals. General study results and limits: Between a handful of donors, naive CD4 clonotypes were shared at a level of approximately 5%.

V dropped 0 bases and J dropped 2 bases, with 11 bases sitting between them. CDR1 ENHRY and CDR2 SYGVKD come from the germline V gene. CDR3 size: 15 residues. Clones were sequenced by immunoSEQ multiplex PCR, and TCRdb holds only the in-frame ones, with some missing. Among 800,000 to 950,000 clones listed, about 96% were seen once. CD8 cells regarded as naive lacked CD45RO, were positively chosen for CCR7, and omitted terminally differentiated effector memory CD45RA+ cells. Sequenced: naive CD8+ T cells sorted from blood. This chain links TRBV10-3 with TRBJ2-7; the D gene is possibly TRBD1 (7 bases). The clonotype comes from a man younger than 40 in good health. CDR3 sequence: CAISESAGGTYEQYF. The CDR3 bases are TGTGCCATCAGTGAGTCTGCAGGGGGGACCTACGAGCAGTACTTC.